This T cell receptor beta chain was profiled in a study of T cell responses to AZD1222 COVID-19 vaccine. V lost 1 base, J lost 5 bases, and 9 bases lay in between. The CDR3 is 13 amino acids. Germline V lookup: CDR1 LGHDT, CDR2 YNNKEL (reference sequence). Produced via immunoSEQ multiplex PCR; TCRdb's table is partial and in-frame only. This sample has 100,000 to 150,000 clones, with just over 90% found just once. The chain combines TRBV3-1 (or the pseudogene TRBV3-2) with TRBJ2-7; the D is unclear. Sequenced material: peripheral blood, taken on day 0 of AZD1222 vaccination. This receptor was identified in an adult in good health. The CDR3 DNA reads TGTGCCAGCAGCCAAGCTCGGAGTGACGAGCAGTACTTC. Its protein product is CASSQARSDEQYF.